This passage covers 16 T cell receptor beta chains from one sample sequenced in a study of blood T cell repertoires in COVID-19. Data came from immunoSEQ multiplex PCR; TCRdb stores just in-frame clones and leaves some out. Among approximately 210,000 clones, about 91% were seen once, and the ten largest hold approximately 1.2%. The sequenced sample consisted of peripheral blood. These receptors all come from a man aged 30-40 years with acute or convalescent COVID-19.

V gene TRBV18 combines with J gene TRBJ1-4; D is possibly TRBD1 (5 bases). Per the germline V gene, CDR1 is KGHSH and CDR2 is LQKENI. The CDR3 contains 14 residues. The V gene lost 3 bases and the J gene lost 7 bases, with 12 bases spanning the gap. The chain's CDR3 is CASSPGAQGEKLFF. In nucleotides, the CDR3 is TGTGCCAGCTCACCTGGGGCGCAGGGTGAAAAACTGTTTTTT. Supplemented by reference TRBV18 and TRBJ1-4, the full variable domain reads NAGVMQNPRHLVRRRGQEARLRCSPMKGHSHVYWYRQLPEEGLKFMVYLQKENIIDESGMPKERFSAEFPKEGPSILRIQQVVRGDSAAYFCASSPGAQGEKLFFGSGTQLSVL.

The CDR3 DNA is TGCGCCAGCAGCCAAGGCCCCTTAGCGGGAACGAACACCGGGGAGCTGTTTTTT. Translated: CASSQGPLAGTNTGELFF. This rearrangement joins TRBV4-1 to TRBJ2-2; 8 bases are shared with TRBD2. V was clipped by 1 base and J by 0 bases; unmatched bases: 7. Germline values: CDR1 MGHRA, CDR2 YSYEKL. CDR3 size: 18 residues.

The chain combines TRBV9 with TRBJ2-1, with 8 nucleotides matching TRBD2. V dropped 0 bases and J dropped 7; count of bases not matched to a gene: 9. The CDR3 totals 16 residues. Germline V gene lookup returns CDR1 SGDLS and CDR2 YYNGEE. The CDR3 region is CASSVGVSGVRNEQFF. CDR3 bases: TGTGCCAGCAGCGTAGGGGTTAGCGGGGTCCGGAATGAGCAGTTCTTC.

The chain combines TRBV5-6 with TRBJ1-2; TRBD1 agrees at 7 bases. Per the germline V gene, CDR1 is SGHDT and CDR2 is YYEEEE. After removal of 6 bases from V and 2 bases from J, the junction contained 7 bases not matched to a gene. CDR3 length: 14 residues. The CDR3: CASNLGGLNYGYTF. The DNA for the CDR3 is TGTGCCAGCAATTTAGGGGGCCTCAACTATGGCTACACCTTC.

The chain carries TRBV5-4 and TRBJ1-4; 9 nucleotides line up with TRBD1. Trimming removed 4 bases from V and 9 bases from J; junction bases left unmatched: 7. The CDR3 is 14 residues long. CDR1 SGHNT and CDR2 YYREEE come from the germline V gene (reference sequence). DNA of the CDR3: TGTGCCAGCAGCGGGGGACAGGGAGAGAAAAAACTGTTTTTT. Translated: CASSGGQGEKKLFF.

The V and J genes are TRBV7-2 and TRBJ2-4; 7 bases match TRBD1. Trimming cost V 1 base and J 5 bases; bases outside gene matches: 11. The CDR3 sequence is 17 residues long. Germline CDR1 and CDR2: SGHTA and FQGNSA. CDR3 sequence (DNA): TGTGCCAGCAGCTTAGTGGGACAGAGGTCCCCCCAAAACATTCAGTACTTC. Its translation: CASSLVGQRSPQNIQYF.

The chain links TRBV5-1 to TRBJ2-7; 11 positions agree with TRBD1. V dropped 3 bases and J dropped 3; count of bases not matched to a gene: 8. This CDR3 comprises 16 residues. CDR1 is SGHRS, CDR2 YFSETQ, per germline. CDR3 DNA: TGCGCCAGCAGCTATTACGGGACAGGGGGTAACTACGAGCAGTACTTC. Residues: CASSYYGTGGNYEQYF.

The V gene is TRBV11-1, the J gene TRBJ2-3; 7 bases are a match to TRBD2. Per the germline V gene, CDR1 is SGHAT and CDR2 is FQDESV (reference sequence). CDR3 length: 16 amino acids. Losses at the gene ends were 6 bases for V and 2 bases for J; bases not matched to a gene: 11. The CDR3 region has the DNA TGTGCCAGCAGTCGTCTATTGGGGGGGATCACAGATACGCAGTATTTT. Translated: CASSRLLGGITDTQYF.

V is TRBV2 and J is TRBJ1-5, with D maybe TRBD1 (5 bases). The CDR3 totals 13 residues. V lost 6 bases and J 4 bases, leaving 10 bases between the germline ends. Per the germline V gene, CDR1 is SNHLY and CDR2 is FYNNEI. The chain's CDR3 is CASRMTVNQPQHF. Here the CDR3 DNA reads TGTGCCAGCAGGATGACAGTTAATCAGCCCCAGCATTTT.

The CDR3 spells CASSGRAGEFYEQYF. The DNA of the CDR3 is TGTGCCAGCAGCGGCCGGGCGGGGGAGTTCTACGAGCAGTACTTC. The rearrangement joins TRBV11-2 to TRBJ2-7, with TRBD2 matching over 7 bases. Trimming took 5 bases from V and 3 from J; bases not matched to a gene: 10. The CDR3 sequence is 15 residues long. Per the germline V gene, CDR1 is SGHAT and CDR2 is FQNNGV.

J is TRBJ2-3 and V is TRBV3-1 (or the pseudogene TRBV3-2); 11 bases fit TRBD2. Germline values: CDR1 LGHDT, CDR2 YNNKEL (reference sequence). This CDR3 comprises 16 residues. V trimming: 4 bases; J trimming: 2 bases; junction bases outside the gene matches: 5. The CDR3 loop is CASSPGLAELTDTQYF. CDR3 bases: TGTGCCAGCAGCCCGGGACTAGCGGAACTCACAGATACGCAGTATTTT.

The CDR3 DNA sequence: TGTGCCAGCAGCGAAGGACAGGGGGGTTACGAGCAGTACTTC. This sequence encodes CASSEGQGGYEQYF. The V and J genes are TRBV9 and TRBJ2-7; 10 bases match TRBD1. The CDR3 is 14 amino acids. The ends lost 3 bases at V and 4 bases at J; junction bases unmatched: 4. Germline CDR1 SGDLS, CDR2 YYNGEE.

In nucleotides, the CDR3 is TGCAGCGTTAAGAACCCAAGGAGTTTAGGGGAGCTGTTTTTT. It is translated as CSVKNPRSLGELFF. The chain links TRBV29-1 to TRBJ2-2; D call uncertain. Germline CDR1 SQVTM, CDR2 ANQGSEA. Trimming took off 5 bases at V and 8 bases at J, with 18 bases between the two ends. The CDR3 loop spans 14 amino acids.

The chain recombines TRBV19 with TRBJ2-7; TRBD2 might be the D (5 bases). CDR1 is LNHDA and CDR2 is SQIVND in the germline V gene (reference sequence). V lost 5 bases and J lost 4, with 18 bases in between. The CDR3 is 15 residues long. The CDR3, as DNA: TGTGCCAGTAGTCCCCAATCGGGGAAGAGTTACGAGCAGTACTTC. As protein: CASSPQSGKSYEQYF.

The rearrangement joins TRBV5-1 to TRBJ1-6; the match to TRBD1 covers 9 bases. V dropped 2 bases and J dropped 5; count of bases not matched to a gene: 5. The CDR3 consists of 16 residues. The germline CDR1 and CDR2 sequences are SGHRS and YFSETQ. In DNA, the CDR3 is TGCGCCAGCAGCTTAATCGGGACAGGGAATAATTCACCCCTCCACTTT. Translated, it gives CASSLIGTGNNSPLHF.

The V gene is TRBV29-1, the J gene TRBJ2-7; 7 bases match TRBD1. The ends lost 7 bases at V and 5 bases at J; junction bases unmatched: 8. The germline V gene has CDR1 SQVTM and CDR2 ANQGSEA. This CDR3 is built from 12 residues. The DNA of the CDR3 is TGCAGCGCCATTCCGACAGGGCACGAGCAGTACTTC. It yields the protein CSAIPTGHEQYF.